This T cell receptor beta chain was obtained from a study of T cells after somatic rescue of genetic block (dated by TCRdb to 2018 to 2021). Regarding the study in general: What the study looked at was long-term robustness, specifically in a T-cell system that came about through somatic rescue of a genetic block in T-cell development.

V is cut by 2 bases and J by 9 bases, and the space between the germline ends is 9 bases. CDR1 SGHRS and CDR2 YFSETQ are derived from the germline V gene. From the cysteine through the phenylalanine, the CDR3 covers 12 amino acids. Just the 36-base CDR3 DNA is kept, in frame starting at base 1. A note on this clone: Its specific antigen is unknown. No qualities accompany the bases; no much larger clone lies one base away.

Libraries were constructed by the immunoSEQ multiplex PCR assay. TCRdb provides this immuneACCESS table in a form limited to in-frame rearrangements. Some clones are lacking; in checked studies, under half of them reflect an unresolved V gene, and why the rest are absent is not known. This sample is represented by 55,000 or so clones; roughly 96% of them were singletons. The ten largest clonotypes hold roughly 0.077% of the sample. Sequenced input: peripheral blood mononuclear cells (PBMCs). The TCR sequence derives from a child in the first two years of life. The rearrangement combines TRBV5-1 with TRBJ2-1; no D gene is confidently identified. The CDR3 is CASSFFTGEQFF. Read as DNA, the sequence is TGCGCCAGCAGCTTTTTTACGGGTGAGCAGTTCTTC.